These 29 T cell receptor beta chains were sequenced from one sample in a study of spatial heterogeneity in lung cancer. Time point meaning: blood at routine non-recurrence follow-up after resection. One entry per CDR3 protein results from TCRdb running MiXCR on the 5' RACE reads. The sample contains 23,000 or so distinct CDR3 sequences, 9.7% of which appear only once. The sequences come from PBMCs, collected at follow-up. The receptors stem from a male donor with early-stage non-small cell lung cancer.

This clonotype was seen many times. V gene TRBV28 combines with J gene TRBJ2-7, with 7 bases identical to TRBD1. The CDR3 is 12 amino acids. Trimming removed 4 bases from V and 8 bases from J; junction bases left unmatched: 5. Germline CDR1 MDHEN, CDR2 SYDVKM. CDR3 nucleotides: TGTGCCAGCAGTTCCCGACAGGGACAGCAGTACTTC. The encoded protein is CASSSRQGQQYF. Full variable domain (missing parts from reference TRBV28 and TRBJ2-7): DVKVTQSSRYLVKRTGEKVFLECVQDMDHENMFWYRQDPGLGLRLIYFSYDVKMKEKGDIPEGYSVSREKKERFSLILESASTNQTSMYLCASSSRQGQQYFGPGTRLTVT.

In this sample, this clonotype turned up many times. The chain carries TRBV7-9 and TRBJ1-1, with D perhaps TRBD1 (5 bases). The CDR3 is 13 amino acids. Trimming left V 5 bases short and J 3 bases short, with 10 bases between. Germline CDR1 reads SEHNR; CDR2 reads FQNEAQ (reference sequence). This chain's CDR3 is CASSRGSDTEAFF. CDR3 in DNA: TGTGCCAGCAGCCGGGGGTCGGACACTGAAGCTTTCTTT.

The chain couples TRBV19 to TRBJ2-7; D is possibly TRBD2 (7 bases). This CDR3 is built from 15 residues. CDR1 is LNHDA and CDR2 is SQIVND in the germline V gene (reference sequence). Trimming pared 5 bases from V and 0 bases from J, leaving 14 bases between. This CDR3 reads CASSPRGASSYEQYF. The CDR3 DNA reads TGTGCCAGTAGTCCCCGGGGGGCCAGCTCCTACGAGCAGTACTTC.

This clonotype was seen repeatedly, ten times or more. CDR3 sequence: CASSTFPDSNTEAFF. The CDR3 DNA reads TGTGCCAGCTCCACGTTTCCGGACAGCAACACTGAAGCTTTCTTT. The chain is built from TRBV18 and TRBJ1-1, with D possibly matching TRBD1 (6 bases). The CDR3 totals 15 residues. CDR1 and CDR2 from the germline V gene are KGHSH and LQKENI. V gave up 6 bases and J gave up 2 bases, with 16 bases separating them.

This clonotype showed up many times. The chain carries TRBV20-1 and TRBJ2-5, with D perhaps being TRBD1 or TRBD2 (5 bases each). The V end was cut by 6 bases, the J end by 5 bases, with 19 bases between. Germline lookup yields CDR1 DFQATT and CDR2 SNEGSKA (reference sequence). The length of the CDR3 is 14 residues. CDR3 amino acids: CSAGEPSWQETQYF. CDR3 nucleotide sequence: TGCAGTGCAGGGGAGCCCTCCTGGCAGGAGACCCAGTACTTC.

This clonotype was recorded at least ten times. The chain couples TRBV7-9 to TRBJ2-7; 7 nucleotides align to TRBD1. The J segment lost 4 bases and the V segment lost 5 bases, leaving 5 bases of the junction unmatched. Looked up from germline, CDR1 is SEHNR and CDR2 is FQNEAQ (reference sequence). This CDR3 has 13 amino acids. The CDR3 DNA sequence: TGTGCCAGCAGCCCAAGACAGGGATACGAGCAGTACTTC. Its protein is CASSPRQGYEQYF.

In its sample, this clonotype was seen a few times. V is TRBV7-2 and J is TRBJ2-1; 11 nucleotides agree with TRBD2. CDR3 length: 15 amino acids. Germline values: CDR1 SGHTA, CDR2 FQGNSA. Trimming took 5 bases from V and 4 from J; bases not matched to a gene: 4. Written as DNA, the CDR3 is TGTGCCAGCAGCCGTAGCGGGGGGGTATACAATGAGCAGTTCTTC. It translates to CASSRSGGVYNEQFF.

The V call is TRBV7-2, the J call TRBJ2-3, with TRBD1 identical over 9 bases. Germline loops: CDR1 SGHTA, CDR2 FQGNSA. The V segment lost 8 bases and the J segment 0 bases; nucleotides outside the gene matches: 3. The CDR3 length is 14 residues. In DNA form, the CDR3 reads TGTGCCAGCGGGACAGGGTATAGCACAGATACGCAGTATTTT. Translated, it gives CASGTGYSTDTQYF.

There are a few counts of this clonotype. The rearrangement uses TRBV11-2 and TRBJ2-1; the match to TRBD2 covers 9 bases. The V gene end was trimmed by 3 bases and the J gene end by 3 bases; junction bases not matched to a gene: 9. From germline, CDR1 is SGHAT and CDR2 FQNNGV. The CDR3 consists of 17 residues. In DNA form, the CDR3 reads TGTGCCAGCAGCTTGCCTAGCGGGGCTACAATCTACAATGAGCAGTTCTTC. This gives the protein CASSLPSGATIYNEQFF.

This clonotype was detected ten times or more. The chain joins TRBV12-3 or TRBV12-4 to TRBJ1-1, with D perhaps TRBD1 (5 bases). Between the trimmed V and J ends, which lost 5 bases and 3 bases, there was a span of 13 bases. This CDR3 contains 14 residues. The CDR3 protein is CASSRGRGDTEAFF. CDR3 DNA: TGTGCCAGCAGTAGGGGACGGGGGGACACTGAAGCTTTCTTT.

This sequence joins TRBV20-1 and TRBJ1-2, with D uncertain. The CDR3 covers 14 residues. Trimming stripped 0 bases from V and 2 bases from J, with 10 bases between. Germline loops: CDR1 DFQATT, CDR2 SNEGSKA (reference sequence). The DNA for the CDR3 is TGCAGTGCTAGAGATGGTTGGGAAAACTATGGCTACACCTTC. Translated, it gives CSARDGWENYGYTF.

This chain connects TRBV5-4 to TRBJ2-1; 14 nucleotides line up with TRBD2. This CDR3 spans 15 amino acids. V shed 4 bases, J shed 9 bases, and the junction held 6 bases outside the gene matches. Germline CDR1 is SGHNT and CDR2 is YYREEE (reference sequence). The CDR3 spells CASSPGLAGELEQFF. The CDR3 region has the DNA TGTGCCAGCAGCCCGGGACTAGCGGGGGAACTTGAGCAGTTCTTC. Looking up the rest from reference TRBV5-4 and TRBJ2-1 gives the full variable domain: ETGVTQSPTHLIKTRGQQVTLRCSSQSGHNTVSWYQQALGQGPQFIFQYYREEENGRGNFPPRFSGLQFPNYSSELNVNALELDDSALYLCASSPGLAGELEQFFGPGTRLTVL.

This clonotype was seen a handful of times. The V call is TRBV20-1, the J call TRBJ1-5; D may be TRBD1 (6 bases). V lost 5 bases and J 5 bases, leaving 13 bases between the germline ends. The germline gives CDR1 DFQATT, CDR2 SNEGSKA (reference sequence). CDR3 length: 13 residues. The CDR3: CSAPTGPDQPQHF. In nucleotides, the CDR3 is TGCAGTGCTCCTACAGGGCCCGATCAGCCCCAGCATTTT.

This clonotype was observed a handful of times. The genes are TRBV5-4 and TRBJ1-5, with D perhaps TRBD1 (6 bases). V dropped 4 bases and J dropped 2 bases, with 16 bases sitting between them. CDR1 is SGHNT and CDR2 is YYREEE in the germline V gene (reference sequence). The CDR3 spans 16 residues. The CDR3: CASSRGGGDGNQPQHF. In nucleotides, the CDR3 is TGTGCCAGCAGCCGGGGAGGGGGGGATGGCAATCAGCCCCAGCATTTT.

Many counts were recorded for this clonotype. The chain has TRBV5-4 and TRBJ2-1; 8 bases match TRBD1. V lost 3 bases to trimming and J lost 12 bases; unmatched junction nucleotides: 8. This CDR3 comprises 13 residues. In germline, CDR1 is SGHNT, CDR2 YYREEE (reference sequence). The CDR3 here is CASSWTGSVGQFF. The CDR3 coding sequence is TGTGCCAGCAGCTGGACAGGGTCCGTCGGGCAGTTCTTC.

The chain is built from TRBV24-1 and TRBJ2-2; the match to TRBD1 covers 8 bases. The CDR3 runs 17 residues. With V trimmed by 3 bases and J by 1 base, 6 bases remained unmatched. Germline values: CDR1 KGHDR, CDR2 SFDVKD. The CDR3 coding sequence is TGTGCCACCAGTGATCCCTCGGACAGGGTGAACACCGGGGAGCTGTTTTTT. Protein: CATSDPSDRVNTGELFF.

This clonotype is large within its sample. V is TRBV12-3 or TRBV12-4 and J is TRBJ2-1; TRBD2 might be the D (5 bases). The CDR3 consists of 15 residues. V shed 5 bases and J shed 7 bases, with 18 bases lying between them. The CDR3 nucleotides read TGTGCCAGCAGTCCCTCCGGCGGGTTGGGTAATGAGCAGTTCTTC. It yields the protein CASSPSGGLGNEQFF.

The chain combines TRBV24-1 with TRBJ1-4; D might be TRBD1 (6 bases). The CDR3 loop spans 13 amino acids. V was pared by 2 bases and J by 8 bases, with 8 bases between. Per the germline V gene, CDR1 is KGHDR and CDR2 is SFDVKD. The CDR3 DNA is TGTGCCACCAGTGATTATCAGGGGGAAAAACTGTTTTTT. It yields the protein CATSDYQGEKLFF.

This clonotype was recorded a few times. The V gene is TRBV12-3 or TRBV12-4, the J gene TRBJ2-7, with TRBD1 as a possible D gene (6 bases). The CDR3 is made up of 14 amino acids. The ends were cut back, 6 bases at V and 3 bases at J, with 15 bases in the middle. CDR3 nucleotide sequence: TGTGCCAGCAGACCATCCGGCAGGGGCTACGAGCAGTACTTC. Translating gives CASRPSGRGYEQYF.

In this sample, this clonotype turned up many times. The rearrangement joins TRBV12-5 to TRBJ2-1; TRBD2 agrees at 11 bases. V trimming: 8 bases; J trimming: 5 bases; junction bases outside the gene matches: 5. Germline CDR1 LGHNT, CDR2 FRNRAP. The CDR3 extends over 14 amino acids. In DNA form, the CDR3 reads TGTGCTAGTACTAGCGGGGGTTCCCACAATGAGCAGTTCTTC. Its translation is CASTSGGSHNEQFF.

This clonotype was recorded many times. The rearrangement uses TRBV24-1 and TRBJ1-5; unclear D gene. V dropped 3 bases and J dropped 6 bases, with 5 bases sitting between them. Germline V gives CDR1 KGHDR, CDR2 SFDVKD. The CDR3 is 12 residues long. CDR3 DNA sequence: TGTGCCACCAGTGATGTAGGTCAGCCCCAGCATTTT. Its translation: CATSDVGQPQHF.

Only a few counts were recorded for this clonotype. J is TRBJ2-5 and V is TRBV3-1; 9 bases align to TRBD1. CDR1 and CDR2 from the germline V gene are LGHDT and YNNKEL (reference sequence). The CDR3 contains 16 residues. V shed 5 bases and J 5 bases; nucleotides not matched to a gene: 12. CDR3 region: CASSIQGAMRRETQYF. The CDR3 nucleotides read TGTGCCAGCAGCATACAGGGGGCAATGAGGAGGGAGACCCAGTACTTC.

This clonotype came up a few times. The chain couples TRBV11-2 to TRBJ2-1; 7 bases agree with TRBD2. V was pared by 7 bases and J by 6 bases, with 6 bases of the junction left unmatched. This CDR3 has 13 residues. Per the germline V gene, CDR1 is SGHAT and CDR2 is FQNNGV. The CDR3 sequence is CASTFRGVNEQFF. CDR3 DNA: TGTGCCAGCACCTTCCGGGGGGTCAATGAGCAGTTCTTC.

This clonotype showed up many times. The chain combines TRBV2 with TRBJ1-2, with 7 bases lining up with TRBD1. Trimming at V came to 3 bases and at J to 3 bases, leaving 4 bases not matched to a gene. This CDR3 region has 14 residues. Germline CDR1 SNHLY, CDR2 FYNNEI. The CDR3 nucleotides read TGTGCCAGCAGTGACCAGGGGGAGGACTATGGCTACACCTTC. Amino acids: CASSDQGEDYGYTF.

This clonotype was observed a handful of times. The chain recombines TRBV24-1 with TRBJ2-2; D may correspond to TRBD1 or TRBD2 (5 bases each). V was cut by 4 bases and J by 6 bases, with 14 bases left in between. This CDR3 comprises 15 residues. Germline values: CDR1 KGHDR, CDR2 SFDVKD. Here the CDR3 reads CATSDLPGTAGELFF. CDR3 DNA: TGTGCCACCAGTGACCTTCCTGGGACGGCCGGGGAGCTGTTTTTT.

The chain employs TRBV6-5 and TRBJ1-1; TRBD1 matches 10 bases. From germline, CDR1 is MNHEY and CDR2 SVGAGI. There are 17 residues in the CDR3. J was trimmed by 4 bases and V by 2 bases; bases with no gene match: 10. The CDR3 sequence is CASSYGGQGLGGTEAFF. The CDR3 DNA is TGTGCCAGCAGTTACGGGGGACAGGGGTTAGGCGGCACTGAAGCTTTCTTT.

This clonotype was found a few times. V is TRBV7-2 and J is TRBJ2-3, with D unclear. The CDR3 length is 13 residues. V was pared by 1 base and J by 4 bases, with 6 bases between. The germline V gene encodes CDR1 SGHTA and CDR2 FQGNSA. CDR3 region: CASSLEGPDTQYF. The DNA for the CDR3 is TGTGCCAGCAGCTTAGAGGGCCCAGATACGCAGTATTTT.

This clonotype was observed a handful of times. The V gene is TRBV7-2, the J gene TRBJ1-6, with unresolved D. CDR1 and CDR2 (germline): SGHTA, FQGNSA. This CDR3 is 16 amino acids long. Trimming left V 5 bases short and J 8 bases short, with 19 bases between. The CDR3 DNA is TGTGCCAGCAGCCCACATGGGGTGCTTTCAGATTCACCCCTCCACTTT. Protein product: CASSPHGVLSDSPLHF.

The V gene is TRBV11-2, the J gene TRBJ2-1; D gene unclear. From germline, CDR1 is SGHAT and CDR2 FQNNGV. The CDR3 runs to 14 residues. Between the trimmed V and J ends, which lost 2 bases and 8 bases, there was a span of 13 bases. CDR3 loop: CASSLTELVDEQFF. DNA for the CDR3: TGTGCCAGCAGCTTAACGGAATTAGTCGATGAGCAGTTCTTC.